The present entry profiles one TCR beta chain with its context. Its antigen is still unknown. Trimming at V came to 7 bases and at J to 2 bases, leaving 1 base not matched to a gene. The germline V gene has CDR1 SNHLY and CDR2 FYNNEI. CDR3 length equals 12 residues. Repertoires were generated with immunoSEQ multiplex PCR, while TCRdb's copy carries only in-frame clones and drops some. The table records around 65,000 clones, approximately 80% of them present only once. The sample belongs to a study of T cell responses to AZD1222 COVID-19 vaccine. Study observations and caveats: Nearly half of the spike-specific TCRs reportedly recognize variant regions that carry no mutations.

Here the sequenced sample was peripheral blood, taken on day 0 of AZD1222 vaccination. This receptor was identified in an adult in good health. This chain links TRBV2 with TRBJ2-7, with 8 bases fitting TRBD2. The CDR3 DNA reads TGTGCCAGCACGGGGGGGGCCTACGAGCAGTACTTC. Amino acids: CASTGGAYEQYF.